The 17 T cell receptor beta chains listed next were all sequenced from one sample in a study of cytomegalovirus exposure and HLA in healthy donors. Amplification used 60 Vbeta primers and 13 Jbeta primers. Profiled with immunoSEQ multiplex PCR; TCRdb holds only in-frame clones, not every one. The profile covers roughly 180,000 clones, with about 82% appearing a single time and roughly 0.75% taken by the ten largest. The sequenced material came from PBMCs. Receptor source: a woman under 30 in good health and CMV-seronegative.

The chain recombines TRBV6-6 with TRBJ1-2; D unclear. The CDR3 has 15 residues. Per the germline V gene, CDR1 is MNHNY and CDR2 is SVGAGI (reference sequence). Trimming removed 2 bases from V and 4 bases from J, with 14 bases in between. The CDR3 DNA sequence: TGTGCCAGCAGTTACGAGGGCGGCCGCGCCTATGGCTACACCTTC. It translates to CASSYEGGRAYGYTF.

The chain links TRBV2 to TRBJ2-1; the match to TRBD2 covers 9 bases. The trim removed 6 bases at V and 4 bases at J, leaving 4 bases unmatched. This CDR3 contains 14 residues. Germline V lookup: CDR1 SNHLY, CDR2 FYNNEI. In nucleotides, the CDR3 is TGTGCCAGCAGGCGGGAGGGCCGGTACAATGAGCAGTTCTTC. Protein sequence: CASRREGRYNEQFF.

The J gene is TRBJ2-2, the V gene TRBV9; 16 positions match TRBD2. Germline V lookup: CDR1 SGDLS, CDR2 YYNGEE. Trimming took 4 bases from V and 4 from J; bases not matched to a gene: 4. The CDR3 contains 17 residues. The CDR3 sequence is CASSPGTSGRVTGELFF. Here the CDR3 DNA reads TGTGCCAGCAGCCCGGGGACTAGCGGGAGGGTCACCGGGGAGCTGTTTTTT.

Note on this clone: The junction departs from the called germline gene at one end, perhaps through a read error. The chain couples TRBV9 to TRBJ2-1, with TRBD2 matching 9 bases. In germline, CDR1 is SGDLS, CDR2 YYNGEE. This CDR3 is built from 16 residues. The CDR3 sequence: CASSPRTSASFNEQFF. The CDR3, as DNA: TGTGCCAGCAGCCCCCGGACTAGCGCCTCCTTCAATGAGCAGTTCTTC.

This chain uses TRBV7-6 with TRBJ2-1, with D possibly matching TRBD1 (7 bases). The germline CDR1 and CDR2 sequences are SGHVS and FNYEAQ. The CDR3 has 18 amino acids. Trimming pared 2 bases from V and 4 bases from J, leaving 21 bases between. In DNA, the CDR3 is TGTGCCAGCAGCTTAACAGGGGCAGGCGGGAAAAGGTACAATGAGCAGTTCTTC. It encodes CASSLTGAGGKRYNEQFF.

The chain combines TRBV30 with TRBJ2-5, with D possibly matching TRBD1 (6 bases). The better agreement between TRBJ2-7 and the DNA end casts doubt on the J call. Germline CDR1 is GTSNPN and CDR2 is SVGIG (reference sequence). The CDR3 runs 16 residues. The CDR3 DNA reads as TGTGCCTGGAGTGTCCTAGCAGCGCCGAAAGGGGGCGAGCAGTACTTC. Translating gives CAWSVLAAPKGGEQYF.

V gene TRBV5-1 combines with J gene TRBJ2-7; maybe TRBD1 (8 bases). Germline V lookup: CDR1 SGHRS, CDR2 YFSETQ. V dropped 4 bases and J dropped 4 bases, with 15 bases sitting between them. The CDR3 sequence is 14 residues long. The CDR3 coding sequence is TGCGCCAGCAGCCCCGGACAGGGAGGGTACGAGCAGTACTTC. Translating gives CASSPGQGGYEQYF.

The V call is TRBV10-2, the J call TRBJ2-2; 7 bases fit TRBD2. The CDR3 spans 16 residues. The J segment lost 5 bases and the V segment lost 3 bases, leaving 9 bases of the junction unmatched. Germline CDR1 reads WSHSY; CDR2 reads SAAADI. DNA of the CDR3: TGCGCCAGCAGTGACTGGCGGGAGAGTCGGACCGGGGAGCTGTTTTTT. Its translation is CASSDWRESRTGELFF.

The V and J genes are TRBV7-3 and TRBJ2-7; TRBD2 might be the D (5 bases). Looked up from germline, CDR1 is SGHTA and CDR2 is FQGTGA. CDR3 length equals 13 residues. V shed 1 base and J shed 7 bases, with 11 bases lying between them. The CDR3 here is CASSLKGSGEQYF. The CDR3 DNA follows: TGTGCCAGCAGCTTAAAAGGGTCGGGGGAGCAGTACTTC.

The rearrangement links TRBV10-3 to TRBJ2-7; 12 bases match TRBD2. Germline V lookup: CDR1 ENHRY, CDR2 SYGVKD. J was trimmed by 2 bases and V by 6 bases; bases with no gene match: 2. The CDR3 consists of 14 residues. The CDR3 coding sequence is TGTGCCATCAGCGCTAGCGGGAGGGCCTACGAGCAGTACTTC. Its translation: CAISASGRAYEQYF.

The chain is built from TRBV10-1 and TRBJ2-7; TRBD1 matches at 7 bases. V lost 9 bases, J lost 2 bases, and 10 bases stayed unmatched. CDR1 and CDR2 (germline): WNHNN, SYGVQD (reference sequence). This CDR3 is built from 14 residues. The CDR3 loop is CARRRTGDTYEQYF. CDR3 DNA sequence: TGCGCCAGAAGGAGGACAGGCGATACCTACGAGCAGTACTTC.

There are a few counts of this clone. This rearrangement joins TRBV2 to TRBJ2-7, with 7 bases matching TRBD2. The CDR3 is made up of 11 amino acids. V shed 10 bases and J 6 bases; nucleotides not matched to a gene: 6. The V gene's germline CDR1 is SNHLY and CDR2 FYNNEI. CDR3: CANTGTTEQYF. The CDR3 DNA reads TGTGCCAACACCGGGACTACCGAGCAGTACTTC. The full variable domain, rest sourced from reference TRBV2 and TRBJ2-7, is EPEVTQTPSHQVTQMGQEVILRCVPISNHLYFYWYRQILGQKVEFLVSFYNNEISEKSEIFDDQFSVERPDGSNFTLKIRSTKLEDSAMYFCANTGTTEQYFGPGTRLTVT.

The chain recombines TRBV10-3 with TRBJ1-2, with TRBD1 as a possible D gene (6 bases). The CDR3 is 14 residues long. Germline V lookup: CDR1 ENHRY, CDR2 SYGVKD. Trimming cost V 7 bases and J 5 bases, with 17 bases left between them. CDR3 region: CAINPGRGTYGYTF. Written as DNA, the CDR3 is TGTGCCATCAACCCAGGCAGGGGAACGTATGGCTACACCTTC.

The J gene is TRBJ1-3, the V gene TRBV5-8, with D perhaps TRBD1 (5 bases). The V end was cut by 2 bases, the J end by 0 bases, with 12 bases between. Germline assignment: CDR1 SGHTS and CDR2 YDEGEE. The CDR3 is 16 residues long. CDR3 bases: TGTGCCAGCAGCTTAGCAGTGACAGCCTCTGGAAACACCATATATTTT. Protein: CASSLAVTASGNTIYF.

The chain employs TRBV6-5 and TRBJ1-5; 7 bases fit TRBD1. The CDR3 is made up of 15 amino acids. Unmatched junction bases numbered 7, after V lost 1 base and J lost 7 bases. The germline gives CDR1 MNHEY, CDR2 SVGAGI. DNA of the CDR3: TGTGCCAGCAGTTACTTACAGGGGAGAGGGCAGCCCCAGCATTTT. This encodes CASSYLQGRGQPQHF.

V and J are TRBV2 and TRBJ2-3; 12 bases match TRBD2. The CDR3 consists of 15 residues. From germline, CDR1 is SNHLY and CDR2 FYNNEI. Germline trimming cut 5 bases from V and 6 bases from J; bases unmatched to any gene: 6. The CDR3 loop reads CASSPSGRGGDTQYF. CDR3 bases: TGTGCCAGCAGTCCTAGCGGGAGGGGGGGTGATACGCAGTATTTT.

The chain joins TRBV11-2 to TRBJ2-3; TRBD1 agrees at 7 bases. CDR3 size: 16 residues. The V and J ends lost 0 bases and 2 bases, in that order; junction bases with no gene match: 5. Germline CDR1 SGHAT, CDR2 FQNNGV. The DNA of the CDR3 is TGTGCCAGCAGCTTAGAGGGCAGGGGGTCCACAGATACGCAGTATTTT. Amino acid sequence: CASSLEGRGSTDTQYF.